This T cell receptor beta chain appears in the sequencing data of a study of cytomegalovirus exposure and HLA in healthy donors. Use of 60 Vbeta and 13 Jbeta primers characterized the PCR. Method: immunoSEQ multiplex PCR; TCRdb's copy keeps in-frame clones and lacks some. The profile shows 150,000 to 200,000 clones, 60% to 85% of them singletons. This clone was counted a single time. Its antigen remains unknown. Trimming shortened V by 0 bases and J by 4 bases, and 16 bases separated the two germline ends. From germline, CDR1 is SGHDN and CDR2 FVKESK. The CDR3 runs to 16 residues. Study-wide results and caveats: Whilst most TCR sequences proved rare, a subset of public TCRs occurred across many donors. Exclusion as indistinguishable affected some V segments, including TRBV6-2 and TRBV6-3. Fewer N-insertions (relative to the roughly 670-donor mean) were reportedly seen in an Asian-associated ancestry cluster in a later analysis. Altogether, 160 or so TCR beta chains were recorded as cytomegalovirus-associated.

This chain connects TRBV14 to TRBJ2-7; unclear D gene. The clonotype comes from a man aged 40-50 years in good health and CMV-seronegative. The specimen was PBMCs. CDR3 nucleotides: TGTGCCAGCAGCCAAGAGAACTCCCCGATAAGTTACGAGCAGTACTTC. Protein sequence: CASSQENSPISYEQYF.